This T cell receptor (beta chain) was captured in a study of cytomegalovirus exposure and HLA in healthy donors. The V gene end was trimmed by 3 bases and the J gene end by 8 bases; junction bases not matched to a gene: 3. Germline V gene lookup returns CDR1 SEHNR and CDR2 FQNEAQ (reference sequence). The CDR3 totals 14 residues. Both 60 Vbeta primers and 13 Jbeta primers went into the PCR. TCRdb's table, derived via immunoSEQ multiplex PCR, lists solely in-frame clones and lacks some. The table includes over 55,000 clones, approximately 89% detected once. Sequencing was carried out using PBMCs. This receptor was obtained from a man between 18 and 35 years old in good health and CMV-seronegative. The chain joins TRBV7-9 to TRBJ2-1; 11 bases are shared with TRBD2. CDR3 loop: CASSLTSGDHEQFF. The CDR3 bases are TGTGCCAGCAGCTTGACTAGCGGGGACCATGAGCAGTTCTTC. Using reference TRBV7-9 and TRBJ2-1 for the parts outside the CDR3, the full variable domain is DTGVSQNPRHKITKRGQNVTFRCDPISEHNRLYWYRQTLGQGPEFLTYFQNEAQLEKSRLLSDRFSAERPKGSFSTLEIQRTEQGDSAMYLCASSLTSGDHEQFFGPGTRLTVL.